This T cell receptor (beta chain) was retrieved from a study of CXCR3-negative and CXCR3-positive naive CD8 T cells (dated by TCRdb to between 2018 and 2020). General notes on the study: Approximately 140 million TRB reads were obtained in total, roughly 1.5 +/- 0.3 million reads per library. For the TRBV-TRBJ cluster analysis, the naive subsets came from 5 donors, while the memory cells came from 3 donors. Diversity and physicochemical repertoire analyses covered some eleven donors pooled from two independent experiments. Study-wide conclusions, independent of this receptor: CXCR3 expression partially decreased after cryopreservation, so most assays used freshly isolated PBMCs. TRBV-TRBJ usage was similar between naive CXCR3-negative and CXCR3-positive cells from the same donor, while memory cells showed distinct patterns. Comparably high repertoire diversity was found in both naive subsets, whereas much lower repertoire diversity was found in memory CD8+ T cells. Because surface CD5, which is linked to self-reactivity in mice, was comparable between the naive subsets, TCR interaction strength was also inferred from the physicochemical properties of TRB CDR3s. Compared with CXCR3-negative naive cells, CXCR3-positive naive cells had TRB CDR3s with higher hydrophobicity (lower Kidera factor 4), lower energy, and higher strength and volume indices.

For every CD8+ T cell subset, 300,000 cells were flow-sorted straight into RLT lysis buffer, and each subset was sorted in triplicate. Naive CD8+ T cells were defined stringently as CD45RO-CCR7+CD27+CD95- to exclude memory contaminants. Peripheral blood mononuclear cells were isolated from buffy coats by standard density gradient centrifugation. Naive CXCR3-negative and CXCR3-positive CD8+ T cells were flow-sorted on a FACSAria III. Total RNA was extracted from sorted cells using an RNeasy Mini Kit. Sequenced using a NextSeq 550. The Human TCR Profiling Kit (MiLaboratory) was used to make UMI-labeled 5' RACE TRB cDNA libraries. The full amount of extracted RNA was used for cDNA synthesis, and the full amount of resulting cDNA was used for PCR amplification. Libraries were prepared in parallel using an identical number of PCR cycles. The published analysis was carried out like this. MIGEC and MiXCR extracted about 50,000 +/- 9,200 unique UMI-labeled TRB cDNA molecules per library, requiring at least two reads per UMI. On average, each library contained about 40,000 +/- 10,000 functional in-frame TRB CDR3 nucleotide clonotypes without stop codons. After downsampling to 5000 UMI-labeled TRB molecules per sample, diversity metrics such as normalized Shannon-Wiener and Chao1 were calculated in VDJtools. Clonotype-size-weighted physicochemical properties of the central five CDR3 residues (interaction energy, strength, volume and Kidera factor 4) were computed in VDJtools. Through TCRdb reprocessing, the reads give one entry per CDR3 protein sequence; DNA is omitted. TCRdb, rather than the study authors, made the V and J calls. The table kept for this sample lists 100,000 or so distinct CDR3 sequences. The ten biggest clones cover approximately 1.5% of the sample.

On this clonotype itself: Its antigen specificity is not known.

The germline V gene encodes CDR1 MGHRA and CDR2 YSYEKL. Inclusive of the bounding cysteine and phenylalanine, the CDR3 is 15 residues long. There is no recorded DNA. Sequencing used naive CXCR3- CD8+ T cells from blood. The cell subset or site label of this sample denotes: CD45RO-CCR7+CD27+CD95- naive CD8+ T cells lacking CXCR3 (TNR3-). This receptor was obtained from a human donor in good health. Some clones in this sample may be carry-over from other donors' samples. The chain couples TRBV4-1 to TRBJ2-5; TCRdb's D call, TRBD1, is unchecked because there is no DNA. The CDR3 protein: CASSQDPGAGETQYF.